One and the same sample provided the 30 T cell receptor beta chains below, sequenced in a study of blood T cell repertoires in COVID-19. Some clones are missing from TCRdb's copy, which holds only in-frame ones; the method was immunoSEQ multiplex PCR. The table lists about 170,000 clones, roughly 85% of them singletons. The sample was PBMCs or T cells enriched from blood (not recorded which). The source is a woman in her sixties or seventies in a cohort exposed to, infected with or recovered from COVID-19 (not recorded which).

The chain joins TRBV6-5 to TRBJ2-5, with D possibly TRBD2 on 6 matching bases. Trimming shortened V by 6 bases and J by 1 base, and 12 bases separated the two germline ends. This CDR3 has 14 amino acids. The germline CDR1 and CDR2 sequences are MNHEY and SVGAGI. CDR3 sequence (DNA): TGTGCCAGCAGCCGGGGGTTGACCCAAGAGACCCAGTACTTC. This codes for CASSRGLTQETQYF.

J is TRBJ2-7 and V is TRBV18, with a possible D match to TRBD1 (6 bases). V was cut by 3 bases and J by 5 bases, with 14 bases left in between. This CDR3 comprises 14 residues. Germline V gene data show CDR1 as KGHSH and CDR2 as LQKENI. Here the CDR3 reads CASSPQGMGNEQYF. The CDR3 bases are TGTGCCAGCTCACCGCAGGGGATGGGAAACGAGCAGTACTTC.

The J gene is TRBJ2-1, the V gene TRBV20-1, with 15 bases lining up with TRBD2. The CDR3 is 14 residues long. Germline values: CDR1 DFQATT, CDR2 SNEGSKA (reference sequence). J lost 9 bases, V lost 3 bases, and 3 bases had no gene match. The CDR3 here is CSASPGLAGGEQFF. The CDR3 nucleotides are TGCAGTGCTAGTCCGGGACTAGCGGGAGGTGAGCAGTTCTTC.

J is TRBJ2-3 and V is TRBV15; possible D gene TRBD2, 5 bases. Germline CDR1 and CDR2: LNHNV and YYDKDF (reference sequence). The CDR3 runs to 13 residues. Trimming left V 3 bases short and J 6 bases short, with 10 bases between. CDR3 sequence reads: CATSRARDDTQYF. CDR3 coding DNA: TGTGCCACCAGCAGGGCACGGGATGATACGCAGTATTTT.

V gene TRBV28 combines with J gene TRBJ2-7, with 10 positions matching TRBD1. The CDR3 covers 15 residues. V gave up 3 bases and J gave up 3 bases; unmatched junction bases: 5. Germline loops: CDR1 MDHEN, CDR2 SYDVKM. The DNA of the CDR3 is TGTGCCAGCAGTTTTATCGGACAGGGGGACTACGAGCAGTACTTC. Its protein is CASSFIGQGDYEQYF. The full variable domain, with the rest looked up from reference TRBV28 and TRBJ2-7, is DVKVTQSSRYLVKRTGEKVFLECVQDMDHENMFWYRQDPGLGLRLIYFSYDVKMKEKGDIPEGYSVSREKKERFSLILESASTNQTSMYLCASSFIGQGDYEQYFGPGTRLTVT.

The sample holds a few counts of this clone. The chain joins TRBV2 to TRBJ1-5; D not resolved. Germline V gene sequence: CDR1 SNHLY, CDR2 FYNNEI. Trimming removed 3 bases from V and 10 bases from J, with 19 bases in between. The CDR3 length is 15 residues. CDR3 amino acids: CASSEVGRGFEPQHF. CDR3 DNA: TGTGCCAGCAGTGAGGTTGGGCGGGGATTTGAACCCCAGCATTTT. Full variable domain (remainder filled in from reference TRBV2 and TRBJ1-5): EPEVTQTPSHQVTQMGQEVILRCVPISNHLYFYWYRQILGQKVEFLVSFYNNEISEKSEIFDDQFSVERPDGSNFTLKIRSTKLEDSAMYFCASSEVGRGFEPQHFGDGTRLSIL.

The J gene is TRBJ2-2, the V gene TRBV18; the D gene is possibly TRBD2 (6 bases). V lost 5 bases and J lost 3, with 10 bases in between. This CDR3 has 14 amino acids. Germline V gives CDR1 KGHSH, CDR2 LQKENI. This CDR3 is CASSWGGDTGELFF. The CDR3 DNA reads as TGTGCCAGCTCATGGGGAGGTGACACCGGGGAGCTGTTTTTT.

In DNA, the CDR3 is TGTGCCAGCAGCCAAGGGTTTAGCTCCTACAATGAGCAGTTCTTC. Protein sequence: CASSQGFSSYNEQFF. The J gene is TRBJ2-1, the V gene TRBV3-1 (or the pseudogene TRBV3-2); D is uncertain. Trimming took 1 base from V and 0 from J, leaving 7 bases between them. Germline-derived CDR1 and CDR2 are LGHDT and YNNKEL (reference sequence). This CDR3 region has 15 residues.

This chain connects TRBV6-5 to TRBJ2-7; D might be TRBD2 (5 bases). The CDR3 is 14 amino acids. V was shortened by 2 bases and J by 0 bases, with 8 bases between the two germline ends. Germline V gives CDR1 MNHEY, CDR2 SVGAGI. CDR3 protein: CASSYPGNSYEQYF. CDR3 coding DNA: TGTGCCAGCAGTTACCCCGGGAACTCCTACGAGCAGTACTTC.

The chain combines TRBV7-6 with TRBJ1-1; D may be TRBD1 (5 bases). V lost 5 bases and J 0 bases, leaving 10 bases between the germline ends. This CDR3 has 14 residues. Germline V gene data show CDR1 as SGHVS and CDR2 as FNYEAQ. The CDR3 region has the DNA TGTGCCAGCAGCGCCACAGGTATGAACACTGAAGCTTTCTTT. Translated, it gives CASSATGMNTEAFF.

The table lists this clone with a few counts. The chain has TRBV2 and TRBJ1-1, with 7 bases identical to TRBD1. The CDR3 runs 14 residues. Germline V CDR1 and CDR2: SNHLY, FYNNEI. With V trimmed by 6 bases and J by 3 bases, 7 bases remained unmatched. In nucleotides, the CDR3 is TGTGCCAGCAGCGATACCAGGGGGTACACTGAAGCTTTCTTT. As protein: CASSDTRGYTEAFF.

This clone occurred a few times. The chain is built from TRBV21-1 and TRBJ2-1; the table's D call, TRBD2, has no DNA check behind it. TRBV21-1 is marked as a pseudogene. The length of the CDR3 is 17 residues. The CDR3 here is CASSKKPLNNSYNEQFF. The CDR3 DNA sequence: TGTGCCAGCAGCAAAAAGCCCCTTAATAACTCCTACAATGAGCAGTTCTTC.

The J gene is TRBJ2-2, the V gene TRBV2; possibly TRBD1 for D (6 bases). The CDR3 length is 13 residues. V lost 7 bases and J 5 bases, leaving 11 bases between the germline ends. Germline values: CDR1 SNHLY, CDR2 FYNNEI. CDR3 amino acids: CASNREVTGELFF. Written as DNA, the CDR3 is TGTGCCAGCAACAGGGAAGTAACCGGGGAGCTGTTTTTT.

V and J are TRBV5-5 and TRBJ1-1; unclear D gene. The CDR3 runs 11 residues. Looked up from germline, CDR1 is SGHKS and CDR2 is YYEKEE (reference sequence). V lost 4 bases to trimming and J lost 8 bases, with 9 bases between them. The CDR3 nucleotides are TGTGCCAGCAGCGTGCTAAAGGAAGCTTTCTTT. Amino acid sequence: CASSVLKEAFF.

J is TRBJ1-3 and V is TRBV28, with TRBD1 as a possible D gene (5 bases). V was shortened by 4 bases and J by 0 bases, with 10 bases between the two germline ends. Germline V gene data show CDR1 as MDHEN and CDR2 as SYDVKM. This CDR3 spans 15 amino acids. CDR3 protein: CASSSGQSSGNTIYF. The CDR3 bases are TGTGCCAGCAGTTCAGGACAATCCTCTGGAAACACCATATATTTT.

The chain is built from TRBV4-3 and TRBJ1-1; the D is unclear. V shed 1 base and J shed 0 bases, with 9 bases lying between them. CDR1 is LGHNA, CDR2 YSLEER, per germline. The CDR3 length is 15 residues. The chain's CDR3 is CASSQVSALNTEAFF. The CDR3 DNA is TGCGCCAGCAGCCAAGTTTCAGCGCTGAACACTGAAGCTTTCTTT.

The chain combines TRBV10-3 with TRBJ2-3; a weak D match, TRBD2 (7 bases). Germline V gene lookup returns CDR1 ENHRY and CDR2 SYGVKD. The V gene lost 0 bases and the J gene lost 1 base, with 11 bases spanning the gap. The CDR3 length is 16 residues. This CDR3 reads CAISESGGAGTDTQYF. The CDR3 DNA follows: TGTGCCATCAGTGAGTCTGGGGGGGCCGGCACAGATACGCAGTATTTT.

The chain has TRBV7-2 and TRBJ2-7; 8 nucleotides align to TRBD2. Germline V CDR1 and CDR2: SGHTA, FQGNSA. The CDR3 sequence is 14 residues long. V gave up 5 bases and J gave up 2 bases; unmatched junction bases: 5. The CDR3: CASSPPGLAYEQYF. The CDR3 DNA is TGTGCCAGCAGCCCCCCGGGACTAGCCTACGAGCAGTACTTC.

J is TRBJ2-3 and V is TRBV7-6, with D uncertain. CDR3 size: 16 residues. CDR1 and CDR2 from the germline V gene are SGHVS and FNYEAQ. Trimming took off 0 bases at V and 2 bases at J, with 12 bases between the two ends. CDR3 sequence: CASSLATTRHTDTQYF. CDR3 sequence (DNA): TGTGCCAGCAGCTTAGCTACTACCCGGCACACAGATACGCAGTATTTT.

The rearrangement links TRBV28 to TRBJ2-2; a weak D match, TRBD1 (5 bases). The CDR3 runs to 14 residues. Trimming took off 7 bases at V and 2 bases at J, with 11 bases between the two ends. Per germline, CDR1 MDHEN and CDR2 SYDVKM. CDR3 loop: CASNAGQNTGELFF. In DNA form, the CDR3 reads TGTGCCAGCAACGCAGGGCAAAACACCGGGGAGCTGTTTTTT.

The gene calls are TRBV7-9 and TRBJ2-7, with D possibly being TRBD2 (5 bases). Trimming removed 0 bases from V and 1 base from J, with 10 bases in between. The CDR3 length is 15 residues. Germline CDR1 is SEHNR and CDR2 is FQNEAQ (reference sequence). Here the CDR3 reads CASSLAGVTSYEQYF. CDR3 nucleotide sequence: TGTGCCAGCAGCTTAGCGGGAGTGACATCCTACGAGCAGTACTTC.

This clone was found once. The gene calls are TRBV5-1 and TRBJ2-2, with TRBD1 as a possible D gene (6 bases). With 0 bases removed from V and 1 base from J, the gap between germline ends came to 7 bases. The CDR3 is 15 amino acids. Germline V lookup: CDR1 SGHRS, CDR2 YFSETQ. The CDR3 protein is CASSLAGQNTGELFF. The CDR3 DNA sequence: TGCGCCAGCAGCTTGGCGGGACAGAACACCGGGGAGCTGTTTTTT.

This clone appeared many times. The rearrangement links TRBV11-3 to TRBJ2-5; TRBD2 matches at 8 bases. J gave up 2 bases and V 6 bases, and 14 bases lay outside the gene matches. This CDR3 spans 17 amino acids. Germline V gives CDR1 SGHNT, CDR2 YENEEA. This CDR3 reads CASSSGELAAGQETQYF. CDR3 coding DNA: TGTGCCAGCAGTAGCGGGGAACTCGCGGCGGGGCAAGAGACCCAGTACTTC.

This clone was found once. The V call is TRBV29-1, the J call TRBJ2-1; possibly TRBD2 for D (7 bases). In germline, CDR1 is SQVTM, CDR2 ANQGSEA. Trimming removed 7 bases at V and 2 bases at J, with 15 bases between. CDR3 size: 14 residues. The CDR3, as DNA: TGCAGCGCCCAAGGGGGGAGGGCCTACAATGAGCAGTTCTTC. Residues: CSAQGGRAYNEQFF.

The chain couples TRBV6-5 to TRBJ1-2; D ambiguous. Germline values: CDR1 MNHEY, CDR2 SVGAGI. Trimming stripped 7 bases from V and 1 base from J, with 13 bases between. CDR3 size: 14 residues. CDR3 amino acids: CASITLGGNYGYTF. CDR3 DNA: TGTGCCAGCATAACCCTCGGTGGTAACTATGGCTACACCTTC.

This chain connects TRBV15 to TRBJ2-5; D is undetermined. V gave up 1 base and J gave up 1 base, with 7 bases separating them. Germline-derived CDR1 and CDR2 are LNHNV and YYDKDF (reference sequence). The CDR3 has 14 residues. The CDR3 region is CATSRVGSQETQYF. Here the CDR3 DNA reads TGTGCCACCAGCAGAGTTGGCAGCCAAGAGACCCAGTACTTC.

The gene calls are TRBV10-3 and TRBJ1-5, with D uncertain. V was pared by 4 bases and J by 0 bases, with 4 bases between. The CDR3 has 13 residues. Looked up from germline, CDR1 is ENHRY and CDR2 is SYGVKD. CDR3 protein: CAISGDSNQPQHF. For the CDR3, the DNA is TGTGCCATCAGTGGAGATAGCAATCAGCCCCAGCATTTT.

V gene TRBV2 combines with J gene TRBJ2-1; 12 nucleotides align to TRBD2. CDR3 size: 16 residues. Germline V lookup: CDR1 SNHLY, CDR2 FYNNEI. Losses at the gene ends were 6 bases for V and 3 bases for J; bases not matched to a gene: 6. DNA for the CDR3: TGTGCCAGCAGGGTTCTAGCGGGAGGGAGCTACAATGAGCAGTTCTTC. Its protein is CASRVLAGGSYNEQFF. Based on the CDR3 plus reference TRBV2 and TRBJ2-1, the full variable domain is EPEVTQTPSHQVTQMGQEVILRCVPISNHLYFYWYRQILGQKVEFLVSFYNNEISEKSEIFDDQFSVERPDGSNFTLKIRSTKLEDSAMYFCASRVLAGGSYNEQFFGPGTRLTVL.

The V gene is TRBV5-1, the J gene TRBJ2-5; 7 positions match TRBD1. Germline V lookup: CDR1 SGHRS, CDR2 YFSETQ. The junction had 0 bases not matched to a gene; V was cut back by 0 bases and J by 4 bases. This CDR3 is 13 amino acids long. The CDR3: CASSLGTGETQYF. As DNA, the CDR3 is TGCGCCAGCAGCTTGGGGACAGGAGAGACCCAGTACTTC.

J is TRBJ1-4 and V is TRBV18; D call uncertain. CDR1 is KGHSH and CDR2 is LQKENI in the germline V gene. CDR3 size: 15 residues. V gave up 4 bases and J gave up 4 bases, with 13 bases separating them. The DNA for the CDR3 is TGTGCCAGCTCACTCACCACGGGTCTTAATGAAAAACTGTTTTTT. This translates into CASSLTTGLNEKLFF.